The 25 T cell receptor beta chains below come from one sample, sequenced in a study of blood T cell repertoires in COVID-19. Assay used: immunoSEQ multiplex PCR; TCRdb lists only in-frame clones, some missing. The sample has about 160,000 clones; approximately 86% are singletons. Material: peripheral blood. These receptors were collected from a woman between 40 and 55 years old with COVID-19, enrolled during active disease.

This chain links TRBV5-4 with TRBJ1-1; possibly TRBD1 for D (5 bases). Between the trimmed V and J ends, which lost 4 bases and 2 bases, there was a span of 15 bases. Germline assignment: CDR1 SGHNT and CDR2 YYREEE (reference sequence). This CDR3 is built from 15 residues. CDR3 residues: CASSLGRGVNTEAFF. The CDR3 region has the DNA TGTGCCAGCAGCCTGGGGCGGGGGGTAAACACTGAAGCTTTCTTT.

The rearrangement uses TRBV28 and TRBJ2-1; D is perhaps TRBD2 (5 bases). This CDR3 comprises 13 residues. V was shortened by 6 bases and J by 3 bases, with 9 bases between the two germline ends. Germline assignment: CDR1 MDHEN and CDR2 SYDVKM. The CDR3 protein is CASSGRGYNEQFF. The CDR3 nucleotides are TGTGCCAGCAGCGGACGGGGCTACAATGAGCAGTTCTTC.

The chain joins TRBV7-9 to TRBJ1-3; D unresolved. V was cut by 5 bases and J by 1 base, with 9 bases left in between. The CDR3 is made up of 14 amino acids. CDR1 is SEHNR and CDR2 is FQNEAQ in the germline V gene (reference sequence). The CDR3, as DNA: TGTGCCAGCAGCCGACACAGTTCTGGAAACACCATATATTTT. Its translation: CASSRHSSGNTIYF.

The CDR3 is CASSQIQGTEAFF. The CDR3 coding sequence is TGCGCCAGCAGCCAGATACAGGGAACTGAAGCTTTCTTT. V is TRBV4-1 and J is TRBJ1-1, with D maybe TRBD1 (6 bases). V dropped 3 bases and J dropped 5 bases, with 10 bases sitting between them. Germline loops: CDR1 MGHRA, CDR2 YSYEKL. The CDR3 sequence is 13 residues long.

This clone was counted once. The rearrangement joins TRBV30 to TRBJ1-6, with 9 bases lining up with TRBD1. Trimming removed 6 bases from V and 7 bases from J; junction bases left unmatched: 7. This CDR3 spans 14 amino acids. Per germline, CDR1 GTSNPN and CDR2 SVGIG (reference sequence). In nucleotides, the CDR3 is TGTGCCTGTGATGAGGGACAGGGAAATTCACCCCTCCACTTT. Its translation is CACDEGQGNSPLHF.

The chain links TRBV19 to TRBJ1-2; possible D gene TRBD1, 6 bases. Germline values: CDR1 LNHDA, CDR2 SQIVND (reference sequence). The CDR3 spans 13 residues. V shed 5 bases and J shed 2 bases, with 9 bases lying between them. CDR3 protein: CASSRTGNYGYTF. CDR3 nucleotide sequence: TGTGCCAGTAGTCGAACAGGGAACTATGGCTACACCTTC.

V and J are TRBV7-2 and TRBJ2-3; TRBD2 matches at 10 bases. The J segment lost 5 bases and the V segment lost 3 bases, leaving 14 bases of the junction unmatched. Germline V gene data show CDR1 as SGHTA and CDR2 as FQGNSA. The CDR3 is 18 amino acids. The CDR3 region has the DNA TGTGCCAGCAGCTTTCAGCGGGGGGGCCGTTTGGGCATAGATACGCAGTATTTT. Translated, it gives CASSFQRGGRLGIDTQYF.

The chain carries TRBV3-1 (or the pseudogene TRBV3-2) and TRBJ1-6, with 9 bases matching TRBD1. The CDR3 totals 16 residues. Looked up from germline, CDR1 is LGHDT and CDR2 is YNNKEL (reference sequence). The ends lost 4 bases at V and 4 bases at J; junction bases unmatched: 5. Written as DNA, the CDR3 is TGTGCCAGCAGCCCCTCGACAGGGGGATATAATTCACCCCTCCACTTT. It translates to CASSPSTGGYNSPLHF.

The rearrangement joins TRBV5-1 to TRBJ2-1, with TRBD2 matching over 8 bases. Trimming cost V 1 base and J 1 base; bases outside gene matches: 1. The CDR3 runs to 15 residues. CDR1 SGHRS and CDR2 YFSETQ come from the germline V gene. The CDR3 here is CASSLTSGSYNEQFF. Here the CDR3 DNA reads TGCGCCAGCAGCTTGACTAGCGGATCCTACAATGAGCAGTTCTTC.

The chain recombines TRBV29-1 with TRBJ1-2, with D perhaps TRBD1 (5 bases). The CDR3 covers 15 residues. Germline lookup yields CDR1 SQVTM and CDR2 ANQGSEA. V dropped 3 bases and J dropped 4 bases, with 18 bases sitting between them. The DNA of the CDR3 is TGCAGCGTTGATTGGTCGGGGGTCACCAGCTATGGCTACACCTTC. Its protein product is CSVDWSGVTSYGYTF.

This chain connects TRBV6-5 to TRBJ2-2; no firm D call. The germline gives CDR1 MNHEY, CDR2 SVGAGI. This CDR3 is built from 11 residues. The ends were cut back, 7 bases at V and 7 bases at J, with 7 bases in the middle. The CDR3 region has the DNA TGTGCCAGCACCCGAGGCGGGGAGCTGTTTTTT. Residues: CASTRGGELFF.

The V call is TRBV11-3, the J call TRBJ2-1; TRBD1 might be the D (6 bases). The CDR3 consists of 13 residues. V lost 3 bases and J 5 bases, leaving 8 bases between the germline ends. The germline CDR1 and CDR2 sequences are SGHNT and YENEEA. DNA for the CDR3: TGTGCCAGCAGCTTCCGGGACAACAATGAGCAGTTCTTC. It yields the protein CASSFRDNNEQFF. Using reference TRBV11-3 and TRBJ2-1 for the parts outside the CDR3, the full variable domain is EAGVVQSPRYKIIEKKQPVAFWCNPISGHNTLYWYLQNLGQGPELLIRYENEEAVDDSQLPKDRFSAERLKGVDSTLKIQPAELGDSAVYLCASSFRDNNEQFFGPGTRLTVL.

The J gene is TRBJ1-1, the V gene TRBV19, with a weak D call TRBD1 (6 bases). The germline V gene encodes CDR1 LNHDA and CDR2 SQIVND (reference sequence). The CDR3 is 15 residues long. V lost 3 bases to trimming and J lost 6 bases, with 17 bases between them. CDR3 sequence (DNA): TGTGCCAGTAGTATCAGCGCGATCGAGGGGGCTGAAGCTTTCTTT. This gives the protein CASSISAIEGAEAFF.

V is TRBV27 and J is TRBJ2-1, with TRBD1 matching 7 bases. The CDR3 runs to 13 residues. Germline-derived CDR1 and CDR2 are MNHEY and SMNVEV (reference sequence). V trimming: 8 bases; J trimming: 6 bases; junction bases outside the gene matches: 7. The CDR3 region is CASSLQGSNEQFF. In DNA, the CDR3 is TGTGCCAGCTCCCTACAGGGGTCCAATGAGCAGTTCTTC.

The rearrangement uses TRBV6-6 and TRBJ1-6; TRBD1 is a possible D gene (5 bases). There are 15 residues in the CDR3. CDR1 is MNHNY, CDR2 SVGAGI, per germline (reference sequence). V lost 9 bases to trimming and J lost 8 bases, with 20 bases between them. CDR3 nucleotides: TGTGCCAGGCGGGACCGCTATAGGGTTGATTCACCCCTCCACTTT. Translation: CARRDRYRVDSPLHF.

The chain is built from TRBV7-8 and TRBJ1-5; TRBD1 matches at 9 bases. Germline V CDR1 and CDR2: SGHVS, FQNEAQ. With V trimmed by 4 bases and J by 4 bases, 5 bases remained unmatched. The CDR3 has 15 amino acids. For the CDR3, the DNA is TGTGCCAGCAGCTCCCGACAGGGGGGGAATCAGCCCCAGCATTTT. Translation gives CASSSRQGGNQPQHF.

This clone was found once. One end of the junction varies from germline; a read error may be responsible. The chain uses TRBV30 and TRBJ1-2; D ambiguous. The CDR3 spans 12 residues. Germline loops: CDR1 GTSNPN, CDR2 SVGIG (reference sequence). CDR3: CAWGRPKYGYTF. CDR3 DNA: TGTGCCTGGGGGAGGCCTAAATATGGCTACACCTTC.

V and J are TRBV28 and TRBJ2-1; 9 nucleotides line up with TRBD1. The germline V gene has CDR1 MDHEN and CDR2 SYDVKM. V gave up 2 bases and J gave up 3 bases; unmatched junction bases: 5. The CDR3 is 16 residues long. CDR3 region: CASSLVTGGLYNEQFF. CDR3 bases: TGTGCCAGCAGTTTAGTTACAGGGGGCCTCTACAATGAGCAGTTCTTC. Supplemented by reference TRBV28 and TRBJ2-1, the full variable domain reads DVKVTQSSRYLVKRTGEKVFLECVQDMDHENMFWYRQDPGLGLRLIYFSYDVKMKEKGDIPEGYSVSREKKERFSLILESASTNQTSMYLCASSLVTGGLYNEQFFGPGTRLTVL.

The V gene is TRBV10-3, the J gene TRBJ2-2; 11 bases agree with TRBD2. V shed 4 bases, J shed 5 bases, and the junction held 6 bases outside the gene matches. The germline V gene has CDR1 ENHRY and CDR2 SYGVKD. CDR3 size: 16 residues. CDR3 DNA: TGTGCCATCAGTGGGGAGACTAGCGGGATGACCGGGGAGCTGTTTTTT. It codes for CAISGETSGMTGELFF.

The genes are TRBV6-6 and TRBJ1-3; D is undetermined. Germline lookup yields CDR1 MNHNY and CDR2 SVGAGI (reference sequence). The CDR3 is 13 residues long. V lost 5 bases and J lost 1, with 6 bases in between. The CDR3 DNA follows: TGTGCCAGCAGTACAAAATCTGGAAACACCATATATTTT. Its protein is CASSTKSGNTIYF.

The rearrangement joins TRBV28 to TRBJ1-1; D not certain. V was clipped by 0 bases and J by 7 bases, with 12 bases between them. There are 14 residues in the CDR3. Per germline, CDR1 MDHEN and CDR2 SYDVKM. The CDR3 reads CASSLWGLRVEAFF. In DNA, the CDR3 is TGTGCCAGCAGTTTATGGGGGTTGAGGGTTGAAGCTTTCTTT.

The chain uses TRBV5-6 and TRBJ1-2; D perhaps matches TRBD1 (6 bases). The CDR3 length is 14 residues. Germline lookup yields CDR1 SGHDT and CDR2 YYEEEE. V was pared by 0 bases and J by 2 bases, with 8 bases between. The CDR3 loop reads CASSLAGGNYGYTF. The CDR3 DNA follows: TGTGCCAGCAGCTTGGCGGGGGGCAACTATGGCTACACCTTC.

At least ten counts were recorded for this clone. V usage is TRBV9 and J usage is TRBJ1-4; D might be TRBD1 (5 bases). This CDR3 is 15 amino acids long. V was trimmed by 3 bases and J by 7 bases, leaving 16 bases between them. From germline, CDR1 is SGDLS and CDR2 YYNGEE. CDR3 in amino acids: CASSALGGKGEKLFF. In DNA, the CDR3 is TGTGCCAGCAGCGCACTGGGGGGGAAGGGTGAAAAACTGTTTTTT.

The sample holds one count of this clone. CDR3 residues: CASSLGSNWRTNEQFF. The CDR3 nucleotides read TGTGCCAGCAGCTTAGGGAGCAATTGGAGGACCAATGAGCAGTTCTTC. V and J are TRBV11-3 and TRBJ2-1; possibly TRBD2 for D (5 bases). CDR3 length equals 16 residues. Germline CDR1 SGHNT, CDR2 YENEEA. V was shortened by 1 base and J by 6 bases, with 16 bases between the two germline ends.

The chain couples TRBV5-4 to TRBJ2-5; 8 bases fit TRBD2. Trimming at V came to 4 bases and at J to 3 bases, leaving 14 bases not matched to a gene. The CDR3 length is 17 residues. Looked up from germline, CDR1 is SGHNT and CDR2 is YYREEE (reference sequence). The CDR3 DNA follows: TGTGCCAGCAGCGAGCTAGGCGGGGGGCGAGAGGAAGAGACCCAGTACTTC. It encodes CASSELGGGREEETQYF.